The rows below give T cell receptor beta chains drawn from one sample of a study of blood T cell repertoires in COVID-19. TCRdb keeps only in-frame clones here, not all; method: immunoSEQ multiplex PCR. Among roughly 59,000 clones listed, over 75% were seen once. The sample taken for sequencing was peripheral blood. These receptors all come from a human donor in a cohort sampled during active COVID-19. Each CDR3 is given with its conserved first and last residue. The D gene is left open where the match is weak. Size values are once, few and many counts, or a class for expanded clones, and some rows have none.

j_gene: TRBJ2-7; d_gene: TRBD2; abundance: .; v_gene: TRBV28; CDR3nt: TGTGCCAGCAGTGGACGGACTAGCTTTTTAGCACAGTACTTC; CDR3aa: CASSGRTSFLAQYF
j_gene: TRBJ1-1; d_gene: .; abundance: .; v_gene: TRBV7-3; CDR3nt: TGTGCCAGCAGCTTATATCAGGCCACTGAAGCTTTCTTT; CDR3aa: CASSLYQATEAFF
j_gene: TRBJ2-7; d_gene: .; abundance: .; v_gene: TRBV10-3; CDR3nt: TGTGCCATCAGTGAGCCTTCGAAGGGGGTGACCTACGAGCAGTACTTC; CDR3aa: CAISEPSKGVTYEQYF
j_gene: TRBJ1-4; d_gene: .; abundance: .; v_gene: TRBV18; CDR3nt: TGTGCCAGCTCACCGAGACAGGACTTAACTAATGAAAAACTGTTTTTT; CDR3aa: CASSPRQDLTNEKLFF
j_gene: TRBJ2-5; d_gene: .; abundance: .; v_gene: TRBV11-2; CDR3nt: TGTGCCAGCAGCGGACTCCGGAGGTTGGAGACCCAGTACTTC; CDR3aa: CASSGLRRLETQYF
j_gene: TRBJ2-1; d_gene: .; abundance: once; v_gene: TRBV27; CDR3nt: TGTGCCAGCAGTTTAAGGGACGGGAGTGAGCAGTTCTTC; CDR3aa: CASSLRDGSEQFF
j_gene: TRBJ2-1; d_gene: TRBD2; abundance: .; v_gene: TRBV20-1; CDR3nt: TGCAGTGCTAGTAGCGGGAGCTCCTACAATGAGCAGTTCTTC; CDR3aa: CSASSGSSYNEQFF
j_gene: TRBJ2-7; d_gene: .; abundance: .; v_gene: TRBV28; CDR3nt: TGTGCCAGCAGAGTACAGGGTACCTCCTACGAGCAGTACTTC; CDR3aa: CASRVQGTSYEQYF
j_gene: TRBJ1-2; d_gene: .; abundance: .; v_gene: TRBV28; CDR3nt: TGTGCCAGCAGTTTATGGGGAGCCTATGGCTACACCTTC; CDR3aa: CASSLWGAYGYTF
j_gene: TRBJ2-2; d_gene: TRBD2; abundance: few; v_gene: TRBV27; CDR3nt: TGTGCCAGCAGTTTCGGCGGGGGTCTCGGCGGGGAGCTGTTTTTT; CDR3aa: CASSFGGGLGGELFF
j_gene: TRBJ2-3; d_gene: .; abundance: .; v_gene: TRBV24-1; CDR3nt: TGTGCCACCAGTGATTTGCTTCCGGGGGAGGATACGCAGTATTTT; CDR3aa: CATSDLLPGEDTQYF
j_gene: TRBJ2-2; d_gene: TRBD1; abundance: many; v_gene: TRBV24-1; CDR3nt: TGTGCCACCAGTGCACACGGGACAGGGGACACCGGGGAGCTGTTTTTT; CDR3aa: CATSAHGTGDTGELFF
j_gene: TRBJ1-1; d_gene: TRBD1; abundance: .; v_gene: TRBV9; CDR3nt: TGTGCCAGCAGCGTCAAAACAGGGGGCCCTGAAGCTTTCTTT; CDR3aa: CASSVKTGGPEAFF
j_gene: TRBJ1-1; d_gene: .; abundance: once; v_gene: TRBV5-8; CDR3nt: TGTGCCAGCAGCTTCGGGGGGCGCCGGAGAACTGAAGCTTTCTTT; CDR3aa: CASSFGGRRRTEAFF
j_gene: TRBJ1-2; d_gene: .; abundance: few; v_gene: TRBV27; CDR3nt: TGTGCCAGCAGTTTAACTTTATACGGGGGGGCCGGGCTCCGGGGCTACACCTTC; CDR3aa: CASSLTLYGGAGLRGYTF
j_gene: TRBJ2-3; d_gene: .; abundance: .; v_gene: TRBV28; CDR3nt: TGTGCCAGCAGCCTCCGGACTTTTCCTTTCACAGATACGCAGTATTTT; CDR3aa: CASSLRTFPFTDTQYF
j_gene: TRBJ1-2; d_gene: TRBD1; abundance: .; v_gene: TRBV30; CDR3nt: TGTGCCTGGAGCGGAGACAGGGAGTCCACCTTC; CDR3aa: CAWSGDRESTF
j_gene: TRBJ2-7; d_gene: .; abundance: once; v_gene: TRBV12-3/TRBV12-4; CDR3nt: TGTGCCAGCCGACGCGGAACTGCCTACGAGCAGTACTTC; CDR3aa: CASRRGTAYEQYF
j_gene: TRBJ2-7; d_gene: TRBD2; abundance: .; v_gene: TRBV6-1; CDR3nt: TGTGCCAGCAGTGAAGGACGGACTAGCGCTAAGCAGTACTTC; CDR3aa: CASSEGRTSAKQYF
j_gene: TRBJ2-1; d_gene: .; abundance: .; v_gene: TRBV5-4; CDR3nt: TGTGCCAGCAGCCCACCCCAGGGTTGGGGGCAGTTCTTC; CDR3aa: CASSPPQGWGQFF
j_gene: TRBJ2-1; d_gene: .; abundance: .; v_gene: TRBV10-1; CDR3nt: TGCGCCAGCAACTCAGGGGAAAATGAGCAGTTCTTC; CDR3aa: CASNSGENEQFF
j_gene: TRBJ1-2; d_gene: .; abundance: .; v_gene: TRBV28; CDR3nt: TGTGCCAGCAGTCCCGCTATTACAGGGAACTATGGCTACACCTTC; CDR3aa: CASSPAITGNYGYTF
j_gene: TRBJ1-2; d_gene: .; abundance: few; v_gene: TRBV7-9; CDR3nt: TGTGCCAGCAGCTTAGCGGGGCCCTACCATGGCTACACCTTC; CDR3aa: CASSLAGPYHGYTF
j_gene: TRBJ2-5; d_gene: .; abundance: .; v_gene: TRBV20-1; CDR3nt: TGCAGTGCTAGTCTTCAGACTCAAGAGACCCAGTACTTC; CDR3aa: CSASLQTQETQYF
j_gene: TRBJ1-5; d_gene: .; abundance: .; v_gene: TRBV7-2; CDR3nt: TGTGCCAGCAGCTTATTAAGGGGAAGCAATCAGCCCCAGCATTTT; CDR3aa: CASSLLRGSNQPQHF
j_gene: TRBJ2-5; d_gene: TRBD2; abundance: .; v_gene: TRBV7-2; CDR3nt: TGTGCCAGCAGTCGTCGGACTAGCGGGAGTCAAGAGACCCAGTACTTC; CDR3aa: CASSRRTSGSQETQYF
j_gene: TRBJ1-2; d_gene: .; abundance: .; v_gene: TRBV5-6; CDR3nt: TGTGCCAGCAGCTATTATAACACGGGTCTCACGGGGGGCTACACCTTC; CDR3aa: CASSYYNTGLTGGYTF
j_gene: TRBJ2-1; d_gene: TRBD2; abundance: .; v_gene: TRBV15; CDR3nt: TGTGCCACCAGCGGGTCCGGGACTAGCGGGAGAAATGAGCAGTTCTTC; CDR3aa: CATSGSGTSGRNEQFF
j_gene: TRBJ1-2; d_gene: TRBD1; abundance: .; v_gene: TRBV7-2; CDR3nt: TGTGCCAGCAGGGAGACAGGGGGCGCGAGGGGCTACACCTTC; CDR3aa: CASRETGGARGYTF
j_gene: TRBJ2-3; d_gene: TRBD2; abundance: .; v_gene: TRBV3-1/TRBV3-2; CDR3nt: TGTGCCAGCAGATCTAGCGGGAGTACAGATACGCAGTATTTT; CDR3aa: CASRSSGSTDTQYF
j_gene: TRBJ2-3; d_gene: TRBD1; abundance: .; v_gene: TRBV2; CDR3nt: TGTGCCAGCAGGGATGGACAGGGGATAGATACGCAGTATTTT; CDR3aa: CASRDGQGIDTQYF
j_gene: TRBJ2-7; d_gene: TRBD2; abundance: .; v_gene: TRBV10-3; CDR3nt: TGTGCCATCACCGAGCGGGGCTACGAGCAGTACTTC; CDR3aa: CAITERGYEQYF
j_gene: TRBJ2-2; d_gene: TRBD2; abundance: once; v_gene: TRBV19; CDR3nt: TGTGCCAGTAGTCGCACCCCTAGCGGGAACACCGGGGAGCTGTTTTTT; CDR3aa: CASSRTPSGNTGELFF
j_gene: TRBJ2-5; d_gene: .; abundance: .; v_gene: TRBV24-1; CDR3nt: TGTGCCACCAGTGATTTGGGGACGAAGGAGGGAGAGACCCAGTACTTC; CDR3aa: CATSDLGTKEGETQYF
j_gene: TRBJ1-5; d_gene: .; abundance: once; v_gene: TRBV28; CDR3nt: TGTGCCAGCAGTTCGGACAGATATCAGCCCCAGCATTTT; CDR3aa: CASSSDRYQPQHF
j_gene: TRBJ1-2; d_gene: TRBD1; abundance: .; v_gene: TRBV6-5; CDR3nt: TGTGCCAGCAGTAACCGGGACAGGGGTAACTATGGCTACACCTTC; CDR3aa: CASSNRDRGNYGYTF
j_gene: TRBJ1-2; d_gene: TRBD1; abundance: .; v_gene: TRBV7-9; CDR3nt: TGTGCCAGCAGCTCCCGGACAGGGGGCGTTTTGGATGGCTACACCTTC; CDR3aa: CASSSRTGGVLDGYTF
j_gene: TRBJ2-3; d_gene: TRBD2; abundance: .; v_gene: TRBV30; CDR3nt: TGTGCCGGAATAGCGGGTCTCACAGATACGCAGTATTTT; CDR3aa: CAGIAGLTDTQYF
j_gene: TRBJ2-3; d_gene: TRBD2; abundance: .; v_gene: TRBV6-2/TRBV6-3; CDR3nt: TGTGCCAGCAGTGACCCCGGACTAGCGGGACGCTACACAGATACGCAGTATTTT; CDR3aa: CASSDPGLAGRYTDTQYF
j_gene: TRBJ2-2; d_gene: TRBD1; abundance: .; v_gene: TRBV7-2; CDR3nt: TGTGCCAGCAGCTTAACACAGGGGGTTAGGACCGGGGAGCTGTTTTTT; CDR3aa: CASSLTQGVRTGELFF
j_gene: TRBJ1-2; d_gene: .; abundance: .; v_gene: TRBV19; CDR3nt: TGTGCCAGTAGAGCCGGACTTAACTATGGCTACACCTTC; CDR3aa: CASRAGLNYGYTF
j_gene: TRBJ2-5; d_gene: TRBD1; abundance: .; v_gene: TRBV6-5; CDR3nt: TGTGCCAGCAGTTCCGGACAGGGTTGGGAGACCCAGTACTTC; CDR3aa: CASSSGQGWETQYF
j_gene: TRBJ1-5; d_gene: .; abundance: .; v_gene: TRBV28; CDR3nt: TGTGCCAGCAGCCGACCGGGTGGGCCGGGGCAGCCCCAGCATTTT; CDR3aa: CASSRPGGPGQPQHF
j_gene: TRBJ1-2; d_gene: .; abundance: once; v_gene: TRBV10-2; CDR3nt: TGCGCCAGCAGTGAGTCGATGATTGGGGGACTCGCCTTC; CDR3aa: CASSESMIGGLAF
j_gene: TRBJ2-1; d_gene: TRBD2; abundance: .; v_gene: TRBV5-1; CDR3nt: TGCGCCAGCCGTGGGGCTAGCGGGAGTATCTCGGGTGAGCAGTTCTTC; CDR3aa: CASRGASGSISGEQFF
j_gene: TRBJ2-5; d_gene: TRBD2; abundance: .; v_gene: TRBV5-1; CDR3nt: TGCGCCAGCAGCCTCACGCTAGCGGGGGTCCAAGAGACCCAGTACTTC; CDR3aa: CASSLTLAGVQETQYF
j_gene: TRBJ1-2; d_gene: .; abundance: few; v_gene: TRBV3-1/TRBV3-2; CDR3nt: TGTGCCAGCAGCCCCCATTACAGGGAAGGCTACACCTTC; CDR3aa: CASSPHYREGYTF
j_gene: TRBJ2-3; d_gene: .; abundance: .; v_gene: TRBV27; CDR3nt: TGTGCCAGCAGTTTAATGGGCAGTAGCACAGATACGCAGTATTTT; CDR3aa: CASSLMGSSTDTQYF
j_gene: TRBJ1-1; d_gene: .; abundance: .; v_gene: TRBV2; CDR3nt: TGTGCCAGCAGCCTTAACCCGGGGGGCGGGACTGAAGCTTTCTTT; CDR3aa: CASSLNPGGGTEAFF
j_gene: TRBJ2-1; d_gene: .; abundance: .; v_gene: TRBV28; CDR3nt: TGTGCCAGCAGTCTAGAGAGGCGCGGCAATGAGCAGTTCTTC; CDR3aa: CASSLERRGNEQFF
j_gene: TRBJ1-1; d_gene: .; abundance: few; v_gene: TRBV5-4; CDR3nt: TGTGCCAGCAGCGGAGGGAACAGCAAAACTGAAGCTTTCTTT; CDR3aa: CASSGGNSKTEAFF
j_gene: TRBJ1-5; d_gene: TRBD1; abundance: once; v_gene: TRBV19; CDR3nt: TGTGCCAGTAGTTTTACGGACAGGGGAGATCAGCCCCAGCATTTT; CDR3aa: CASSFTDRGDQPQHF
j_gene: TRBJ1-6; d_gene: TRBD1; abundance: few; v_gene: TRBV18; CDR3nt: TGTGCCAGCTCACTACAGACAGGGGGCGATTCACCCCTCCACTTT; CDR3aa: CASSLQTGGDSPLHF